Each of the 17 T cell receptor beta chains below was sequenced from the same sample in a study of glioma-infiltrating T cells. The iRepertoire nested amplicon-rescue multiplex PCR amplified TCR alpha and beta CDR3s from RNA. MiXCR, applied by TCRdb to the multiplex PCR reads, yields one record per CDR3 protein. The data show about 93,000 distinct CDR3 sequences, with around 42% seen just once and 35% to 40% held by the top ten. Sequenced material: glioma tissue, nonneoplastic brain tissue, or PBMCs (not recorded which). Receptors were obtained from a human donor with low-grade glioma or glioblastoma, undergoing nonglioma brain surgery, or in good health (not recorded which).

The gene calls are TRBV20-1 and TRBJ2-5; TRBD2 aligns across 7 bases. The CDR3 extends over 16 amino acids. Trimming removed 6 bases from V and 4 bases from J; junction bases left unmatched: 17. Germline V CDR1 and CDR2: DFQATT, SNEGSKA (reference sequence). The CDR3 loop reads CSASFLQRGPTETQYF. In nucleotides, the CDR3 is TGCAGTGCGAGTTTTCTCCAGCGGGGACCCACAGAGACCCAGTACTTC.

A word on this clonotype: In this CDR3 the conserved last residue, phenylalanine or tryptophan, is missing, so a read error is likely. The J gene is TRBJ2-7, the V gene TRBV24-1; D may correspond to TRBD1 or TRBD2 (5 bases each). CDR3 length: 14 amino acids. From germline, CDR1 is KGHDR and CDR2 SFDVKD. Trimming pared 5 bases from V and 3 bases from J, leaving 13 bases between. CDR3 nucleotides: TGTGCCACCAGTGGAGGGGAAGGCCACTACGAGCAGTACCTC. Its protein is CATSGGEGHYEQYL.

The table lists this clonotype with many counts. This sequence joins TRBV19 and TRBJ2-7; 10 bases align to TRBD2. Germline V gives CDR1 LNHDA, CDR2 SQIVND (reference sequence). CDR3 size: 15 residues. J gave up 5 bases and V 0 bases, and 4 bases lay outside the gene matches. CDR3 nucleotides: TGTGCCAGTAGTATAGAAGGGACTAGCGTAAACGAGCAGTACTTC. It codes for CASSIEGTSVNEQYF.

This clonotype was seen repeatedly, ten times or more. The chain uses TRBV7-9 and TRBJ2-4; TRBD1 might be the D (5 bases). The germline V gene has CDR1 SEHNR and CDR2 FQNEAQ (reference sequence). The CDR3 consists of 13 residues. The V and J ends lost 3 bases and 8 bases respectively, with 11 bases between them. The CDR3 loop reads CASSFGRDDIQYF. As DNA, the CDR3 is TGTGCCAGCAGCTTCGGCAGGGATGACATTCAGTACTTC. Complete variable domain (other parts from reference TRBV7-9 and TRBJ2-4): DTGVSQNPRHKITKRGQNVTFRCDPISEHNRLYWYRQTLGQGPEFLTYFQNEAQLEKSRLLSDRFSAERPKGSFSTLEIQRTEQGDSAMYLCASSFGRDDIQYFGAGTRLSVL.

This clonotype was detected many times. The DNA of the CDR3 is TGTGCCAGCAGTATGGGGACTACTCAGTACTTC. Its protein is CASSMGTTQYF. The chain links TRBV2 to TRBJ2-4, with 7 bases identical to TRBD2. Per the germline V gene, CDR1 is SNHLY and CDR2 is FYNNEI. This CDR3 comprises 11 residues. V lost 5 bases and J lost 12; bases outside the gene matches: 4.

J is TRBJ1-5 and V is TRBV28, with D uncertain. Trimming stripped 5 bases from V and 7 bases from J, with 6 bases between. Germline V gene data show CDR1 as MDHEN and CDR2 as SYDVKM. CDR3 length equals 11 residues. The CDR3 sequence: CASSVGQPQHF. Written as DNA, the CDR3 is TGTGCCAGCAGTGTAGGACAGCCCCAGCATTTT.

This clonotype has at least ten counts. CDR3 sequence (DNA): TGTGCCAGCAGCTTAGCTAGCGGGAGGGAAGATACGCAGTATTTT. It encodes CASSLASGREDTQYF. V and J are TRBV7-2 and TRBJ2-3, with 11 bases lining up with TRBD2. Germline CDR1 is SGHTA and CDR2 is FQGNSA. Losses at the gene ends were 0 bases for V and 5 bases for J; bases not matched to a gene: 1. The CDR3 length is 15 residues.

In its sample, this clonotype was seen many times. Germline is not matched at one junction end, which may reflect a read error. The CDR3 here is CASSQGFGNTMYF. The DNA of the CDR3 is TGTGCCAGCAGCCAGGGGTTTGGAAACACCATGTATTTT. This chain uses TRBV3-1 with TRBJ1-3; the D is unclear. The CDR3 covers 13 residues. Germline V lookup: CDR1 LGHDT, CDR2 YNNKEL (reference sequence).

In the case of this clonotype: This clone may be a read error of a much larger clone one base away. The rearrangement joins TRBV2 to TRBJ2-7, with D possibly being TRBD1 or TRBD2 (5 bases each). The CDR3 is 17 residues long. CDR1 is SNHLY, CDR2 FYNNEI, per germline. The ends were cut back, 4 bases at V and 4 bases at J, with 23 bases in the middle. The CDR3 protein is CASSVIGGASQIYEQYF. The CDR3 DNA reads TGTGCCAGCAGTGTCATAGGTGGGGCTAGCCAGATTTACGAGCAGTACTTC.

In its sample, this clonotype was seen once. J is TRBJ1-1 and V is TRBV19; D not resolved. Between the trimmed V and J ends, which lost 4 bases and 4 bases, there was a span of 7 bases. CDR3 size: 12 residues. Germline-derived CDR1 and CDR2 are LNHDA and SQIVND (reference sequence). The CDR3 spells CASSTRPTEAFF. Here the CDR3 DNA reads TGTGCCAGTAGTACCCGGCCCACTGAAGCTTTCTTT.

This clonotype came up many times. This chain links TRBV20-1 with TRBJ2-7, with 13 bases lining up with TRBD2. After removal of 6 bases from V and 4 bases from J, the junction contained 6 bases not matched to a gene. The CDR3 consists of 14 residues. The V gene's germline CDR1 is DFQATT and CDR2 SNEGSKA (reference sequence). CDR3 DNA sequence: TGCAGTGCGATTGGACTAGCGGGGGAGTACGAGCAGTACTTC. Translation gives CSAIGLAGEYEQYF.

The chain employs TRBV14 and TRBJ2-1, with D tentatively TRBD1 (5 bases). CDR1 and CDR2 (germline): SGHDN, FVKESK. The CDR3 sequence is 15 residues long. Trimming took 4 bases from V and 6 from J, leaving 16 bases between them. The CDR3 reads CASSRVCRRGNEQFF. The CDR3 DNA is TGTGCCAGCAGCCGAGTTTGTCGTAGGGGCAATGAGCAGTTCTTC.

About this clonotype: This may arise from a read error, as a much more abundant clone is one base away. CDR3 sequence: CASTISGVSEAFF. CDR3 DNA: TGTGCCAGTACTATCTCAGGGGTTTCTGAAGCTTTCTTT. The rearrangement links TRBV19 to TRBJ1-1, with TRBD1 as a possible D gene (6 bases). In germline, CDR1 is LNHDA, CDR2 SQIVND (reference sequence). The length of the CDR3 is 13 residues. Trimming stripped 7 bases from V and 6 bases from J, with 15 bases between.

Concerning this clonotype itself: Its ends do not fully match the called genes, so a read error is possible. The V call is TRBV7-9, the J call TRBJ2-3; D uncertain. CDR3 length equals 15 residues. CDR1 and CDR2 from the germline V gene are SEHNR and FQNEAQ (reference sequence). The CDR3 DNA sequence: TGTGCCGGCAGCAGCTCGATGAGCCGCAGAGATACGCAGTATTTT. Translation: CAGSSSMSRRDTQYF.

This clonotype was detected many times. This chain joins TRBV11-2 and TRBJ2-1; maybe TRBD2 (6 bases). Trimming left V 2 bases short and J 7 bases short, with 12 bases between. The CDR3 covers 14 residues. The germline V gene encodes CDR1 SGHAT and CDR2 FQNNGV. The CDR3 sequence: CASSLSSVLNEQFF. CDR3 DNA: TGTGCCAGCAGCTTATCTAGCGTGTTGAATGAGCAGTTCTTC.

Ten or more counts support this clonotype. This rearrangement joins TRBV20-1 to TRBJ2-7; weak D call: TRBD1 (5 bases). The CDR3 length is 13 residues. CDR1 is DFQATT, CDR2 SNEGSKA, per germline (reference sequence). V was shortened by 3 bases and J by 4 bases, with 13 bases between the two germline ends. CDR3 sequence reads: CSARGQSSYEQYF. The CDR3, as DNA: TGCAGTGCTAGGGGGCAGAGTTCGTACGAGCAGTACTTC.

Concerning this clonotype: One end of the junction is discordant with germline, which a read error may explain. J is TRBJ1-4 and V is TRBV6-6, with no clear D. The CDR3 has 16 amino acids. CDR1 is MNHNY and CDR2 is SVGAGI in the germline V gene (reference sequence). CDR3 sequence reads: CASSYSAVPGVERLFF. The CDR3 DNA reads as TGTGCCAGCAGTTACTCGGCCGTCCCCGGCGTAGAAAGACTGTTTTTT.